The 28 T cell receptor beta chains in this list originate from one sample, sequenced in a study of blood T cell repertoires in COVID-19. Assay: immunoSEQ multiplex PCR; the TCRdb copy retains only in-frame clones and omits some. The profile shows about 440,000 clones, about nine tenths of them singletons. The sample taken for sequencing was peripheral blood. The receptors originated from a woman between 50 and 59 years old with COVID-19, enrolled during active disease.

The V and J genes are TRBV2 and TRBJ1-6; 7 bases map to TRBD1. This CDR3 contains 17 residues. With V trimmed by 2 bases and J by 7 bases, 11 bases remained unmatched. CDR1 SNHLY and CDR2 FYNNEI come from the germline V gene. CDR3 protein: CASSERFTGVWNSPLHF. For the CDR3, the DNA is TGTGCCAGCAGTGAAAGGTTCACAGGGGTTTGGAATTCACCCCTCCACTTT.

CDR3 region: CATLTGNQPQHF. CDR3 coding DNA: TGTGCCACCTTAACAGGGAATCAGCCCCAGCATTTT. The V and J genes are TRBV12-3 or TRBV12-4 and TRBJ1-5; D perhaps matches TRBD1 (6 bases). The CDR3 sequence is 12 residues long. V was pared by 10 bases and J by 4 bases, with 11 bases between.

V and J are TRBV18 and TRBJ2-3, with D possibly matching TRBD2 (6 bases). The V and J ends lost 6 bases and 2 bases respectively, with 15 bases between them. This CDR3 comprises 15 residues. Germline V CDR1 and CDR2: KGHSH, LQKENI. Here the CDR3 reads CASSPREAATDTQYF. CDR3 nucleotide sequence: TGTGCCAGCTCCCCCAGGGAGGCGGCCACAGATACGCAGTATTTT.

The chain's CDR3 is CASSVPSGGFYNEQFF. The CDR3, as DNA: TGTGCCAGCAGCGTGCCTAGCGGGGGGTTCTACAATGAGCAGTTCTTC. This rearrangement joins TRBV5-5 to TRBJ2-1; 11 bases align to TRBD2. This CDR3 contains 16 residues. The germline CDR1 and CDR2 sequences are SGHKS and YYEKEE (reference sequence). Trimming cost V 4 bases and J 3 bases; bases outside gene matches: 6.

This chain connects TRBV20-1 to TRBJ1-6, with 10 bases fitting TRBD1. Trimming removed 5 bases from V and 13 bases from J; junction bases left unmatched: 8. This CDR3 is 13 amino acids long. Germline assignment: CDR1 DFQATT and CDR2 SNEGSKA (reference sequence). CDR3 nucleotide sequence: TGCAGTGCTCGTGGGACAGGGGTGCGGCCCCTCCACTTT. Its translation is CSARGTGVRPLHF.

The CDR3 region is CASSTYRVGGYTF. CDR3 bases: TGTGCCAGTAGTACCTACAGGGTGGGTGGCTACACCTTC. J is TRBJ1-2 and V is TRBV19; maybe TRBD1 (6 bases). The CDR3 spans 13 residues. V was shortened by 4 bases and J by 7 bases, with 13 bases between the two germline ends. Germline V gives CDR1 LNHDA, CDR2 SQIVND (reference sequence).

CDR3 sequence: CASRPGDHYGYTF. The CDR3 nucleotides are TGTGCCAGCAGGCCAGGCGATCACTATGGCTACACCTTC. The rearrangement links TRBV6-4 to TRBJ1-2; D gene unclear. This CDR3 has 13 residues. The V gene lost 6 bases and the J gene lost 3 bases, with 11 bases spanning the gap. Per the germline V gene, CDR1 is MRHNA and CDR2 is SNTAGT.

The chain uses TRBV5-4 and TRBJ2-2; a possible D gene is TRBD1 (6 bases). Trimming took 4 bases from V and 1 from J, leaving 8 bases between them. The CDR3 is 14 residues long. CDR1 and CDR2 from the germline V gene are SGHNT and YYREEE (reference sequence). The CDR3 loop reads CASSKGQNTGELFF. CDR3 in DNA: TGTGCCAGCAGCAAGGGACAGAACACCGGGGAGCTGTTTTTT.

The chain carries TRBV5-1 and TRBJ2-6; 9 nucleotides line up with TRBD1. The CDR3 is 16 residues long. V trimming: 5 bases; J trimming: 4 bases; junction bases outside the gene matches: 7. Germline values: CDR1 SGHRS, CDR2 YFSETQ. The CDR3 sequence: CASRSGQGPGANVLTF. In DNA, the CDR3 is TGCGCCAGCAGGTCCGGACAGGGGCCAGGGGCCAACGTCCTGACTTTC.

The chain combines TRBV12-3 or TRBV12-4 with TRBJ1-2, with 7 bases identical to TRBD1. V lost 6 bases, J lost 3 bases, and 4 bases stayed unmatched. This CDR3 has 13 residues. CDR3 in DNA: TGTGCCAGCAGGCGGGACAGCGACTATGGCTACACCTTC. Its translation is CASRRDSDYGYTF.

The chain uses TRBV24-1 and TRBJ1-2; 7 bases map to TRBD1. CDR3 length: 14 residues. Germline CDR1 and CDR2: KGHDR and SFDVKD. V shed 4 bases and J 6 bases; nucleotides not matched to a gene: 7. CDR3 DNA sequence: TGTGCCACCAGTGACCTGGACAGGATGGATGGCTACACCTTC. This encodes CATSDLDRMDGYTF.

The rearrangement joins TRBV27 to TRBJ1-6, with TRBD1 matching over 9 bases. The CDR3 spans 15 residues. Germline CDR1 MNHEY, CDR2 SMNVEV (reference sequence). With V trimmed by 0 bases and J by 6 bases, 0 bases remained unmatched. The CDR3 region is CASSLSDRGNSPLHF. The CDR3 DNA is TGTGCCAGCAGTTTATCGGACAGGGGTAATTCACCCCTCCACTTT.

The gene calls are TRBV7-2 and TRBJ1-2, with TRBD1 as a possible D gene (5 bases). Trimming cost V 4 bases and J 6 bases, with 18 bases left between them. Germline CDR1 is SGHTA and CDR2 is FQGNSA. This CDR3 is 15 amino acids long. CDR3: CASSSSPRQWDGYTF. In nucleotides, the CDR3 is TGTGCCAGCAGCTCCTCACCCCGACAGTGGGATGGCTACACCTTC.

This chain uses TRBV21-1 with TRBJ1-4. TRBV21-1 is designated a pseudogene. The CDR3 contains 15 residues. CDR3 amino acids: CASKRMSTTNEKLFF. DNA of the CDR3: TGTGCCAGCAAGAGGATGAGTACAACTAATGAAAAACTGTTTTTT.

The chain recombines TRBV9 with TRBJ2-7; no clear D. Germline V gene data show CDR1 as SGDLS and CDR2 as YYNGEE. V was trimmed by 10 bases and J by 0 bases, leaving 8 bases between them. CDR3 size: 11 residues. The CDR3 sequence: CAQHSSYEQYF. In DNA, the CDR3 is TGTGCCCAGCACAGCTCCTACGAGCAGTACTTC.

CDR3 sequence (DNA): TGTGCCTGGAAACAGGGAAGCGGAAACACCATATATTTT. It codes for CAWKQGSGNTIYF. The chain recombines TRBV30 with TRBJ1-3; D might be TRBD1 (6 bases). The CDR3 has 13 amino acids. Germline assignment: CDR1 GTSNPN and CDR2 SVGIG (reference sequence). Trimming left V 4 bases short and J 4 bases short, with 11 bases between.

The J gene is TRBJ2-3, the V gene TRBV7-2, with TRBD1 matching over 7 bases. Germline V lookup: CDR1 SGHTA, CDR2 FQGNSA. V gave up 3 bases and J gave up 6 bases; unmatched junction bases: 6. There are 14 residues in the CDR3. CDR3 sequence (DNA): TGTGCCAGCAGCTTTTCCCGGACAGGCGATACGCAGTATTTT. Residues: CASSFSRTGDTQYF.

The V and J genes are TRBV3-1 (or the pseudogene TRBV3-2) and TRBJ2-1; D might be TRBD2 (5 bases). The CDR3 covers 13 residues. Trimming removed 0 bases at V and 16 bases at J, with 16 bases between. Germline V gene data show CDR1 as LGHDT and CDR2 as YNNKEL (reference sequence). CDR3 DNA sequence: TGTGCCAGCAGCCAAGAATTGCGGGCCGCTCACTTCTTC. Its protein product is CASSQELRAAHFF.

The chain links TRBV7-9 to TRBJ2-1; the match to TRBD1 covers 7 bases. V was clipped by 3 bases and J by 5 bases; unmatched bases: 4. The V gene's germline CDR1 is SEHNR and CDR2 FQNEAQ (reference sequence). This CDR3 spans 14 amino acids. The CDR3 bases are TGTGCCAGCAGCTTTGGACAGGTGGACAATGAGCAGTTCTTC. It is translated as CASSFGQVDNEQFF.

This chain connects TRBV2 to TRBJ1-1; D possibly corresponds to TRBD1 (5 bases). The CDR3 loop spans 15 amino acids. Germline CDR1 SNHLY, CDR2 FYNNEI. Trimming removed 1 base at V and 1 base at J, with 10 bases between. CDR3 sequence reads: CASSEVGLPNTEAFF. DNA for the CDR3: TGTGCCAGCAGTGAAGTGGGACTTCCGAACACTGAAGCTTTCTTT. Full variable domain (rest looked up from reference TRBV2 and TRBJ1-1): EPEVTQTPSHQVTQMGQEVILRCVPISNHLYFYWYRQILGQKVEFLVSFYNNEISEKSEIFDDQFSVERPDGSNFTLKIRSTKLEDSAMYFCASSEVGLPNTEAFFGQGTRLTVV.

This chain uses TRBV6-5 with TRBJ1-6; 9 bases align to TRBD1. The CDR3 consists of 14 residues. Germline-derived CDR1 and CDR2 are MNHEY and SVGAGI. Trimming cost V 6 bases and J 10 bases; bases outside gene matches: 7. As DNA, the CDR3 is TGTGCCAGCAGGTCCGGGACAGGGAGCTCACCCCTCCACTTT. Protein sequence: CASRSGTGSSPLHF.

The chain employs TRBV3-1 (or the pseudogene TRBV3-2) and TRBJ2-7, with 9 bases identical to TRBD1. The CDR3 runs to 14 residues. The trim removed 5 bases at V and 2 bases at J, leaving 4 bases unmatched. Germline CDR1 and CDR2: LGHDT and YNNKEL (reference sequence). The CDR3 DNA is TGTGCCAGCAGCTTCCGGACAGGGGCCTACGAGCAGTACTTC. It codes for CASSFRTGAYEQYF.

This clone was picked up one time. The genes are TRBV5-6 and TRBJ2-1; TRBD1 might be the D (5 bases). V lost 4 bases and J 7 bases, leaving 18 bases between the germline ends. There are 15 residues in the CDR3. CDR1 is SGHDT and CDR2 is YYEEEE in the germline V gene. CDR3 amino acids: CASSRSPDSMNEQFF. CDR3 sequence (DNA): TGTGCCAGCAGCCGAAGCCCTGACAGTATGAATGAGCAGTTCTTC.

The chain combines TRBV9 with TRBJ1-3; tentatively, D is TRBD1 (6 bases). Germline V gene lookup returns CDR1 SGDLS and CDR2 YYNGEE. The CDR3 consists of 15 residues. Trimming cost V 4 bases and J 4 bases, with 15 bases left between them. CDR3 bases: TGTGCCAGCAGCTACGGGGGGGCGGAAGGAAACACCATATATTTT. This sequence encodes CASSYGGAEGNTIYF.

The rearrangement links TRBV19 to TRBJ1-4; tentative D call: TRBD1 (6 bases). Germline assignment: CDR1 LNHDA and CDR2 SQIVND (reference sequence). CDR3 length equals 13 residues. The ends were cut back, 4 bases at V and 6 bases at J, with 9 bases in the middle. The CDR3 sequence: CASSRQADEKLFF. CDR3 bases: TGTGCCAGTAGTAGACAGGCGGATGAAAAACTGTTTTTT. Full variable domain (rest looked up from reference TRBV19 and TRBJ1-4): DGGITQSPKYLFRKEGQNVTLSCEQNLNHDAMYWYRQDPGQGLRLIYYSQIVNDFQKGDIAEGYSVSREKKESFPLTVTSAQKNPTAFYLCASSRQADEKLFFGSGTQLSVL.

The chain is built from TRBV5-6 and TRBJ1-4; D not certain. This CDR3 spans 13 amino acids. V lost 2 bases to trimming and J lost 10 bases, with 12 bases between them. Per germline, CDR1 SGHDT and CDR2 YYEEEE. In nucleotides, the CDR3 is TGTGCCAGCAGCTTTACCGAGGTCGGAAAACTGTTTTTT. Its translation is CASSFTEVGKLFF.

This clone occurred once. The rearrangement uses TRBV27 and TRBJ2-7; D is possibly TRBD1 (5 bases). This CDR3 region has 12 residues. Germline CDR1 MNHEY, CDR2 SMNVEV (reference sequence). V lost 3 bases to trimming and J lost 6 bases, with 9 bases between them. In DNA, the CDR3 is TGTGCCAGCAGTTTGTCAGGGTCCGAGCAGTACTTC. This encodes CASSLSGSEQYF.

This chain uses TRBV11-2 with TRBJ2-5, with 7 bases identical to TRBD2. Germline V gene sequence: CDR1 SGHAT, CDR2 FQNNGV. V lost 6 bases and J lost 4; bases outside the gene matches: 8. CDR3 length: 14 residues. DNA of the CDR3: TGTGCCAGCAGTCCATGGGGGGGTGTAGAGACCCAGTACTTC. It yields the protein CASSPWGGVETQYF.